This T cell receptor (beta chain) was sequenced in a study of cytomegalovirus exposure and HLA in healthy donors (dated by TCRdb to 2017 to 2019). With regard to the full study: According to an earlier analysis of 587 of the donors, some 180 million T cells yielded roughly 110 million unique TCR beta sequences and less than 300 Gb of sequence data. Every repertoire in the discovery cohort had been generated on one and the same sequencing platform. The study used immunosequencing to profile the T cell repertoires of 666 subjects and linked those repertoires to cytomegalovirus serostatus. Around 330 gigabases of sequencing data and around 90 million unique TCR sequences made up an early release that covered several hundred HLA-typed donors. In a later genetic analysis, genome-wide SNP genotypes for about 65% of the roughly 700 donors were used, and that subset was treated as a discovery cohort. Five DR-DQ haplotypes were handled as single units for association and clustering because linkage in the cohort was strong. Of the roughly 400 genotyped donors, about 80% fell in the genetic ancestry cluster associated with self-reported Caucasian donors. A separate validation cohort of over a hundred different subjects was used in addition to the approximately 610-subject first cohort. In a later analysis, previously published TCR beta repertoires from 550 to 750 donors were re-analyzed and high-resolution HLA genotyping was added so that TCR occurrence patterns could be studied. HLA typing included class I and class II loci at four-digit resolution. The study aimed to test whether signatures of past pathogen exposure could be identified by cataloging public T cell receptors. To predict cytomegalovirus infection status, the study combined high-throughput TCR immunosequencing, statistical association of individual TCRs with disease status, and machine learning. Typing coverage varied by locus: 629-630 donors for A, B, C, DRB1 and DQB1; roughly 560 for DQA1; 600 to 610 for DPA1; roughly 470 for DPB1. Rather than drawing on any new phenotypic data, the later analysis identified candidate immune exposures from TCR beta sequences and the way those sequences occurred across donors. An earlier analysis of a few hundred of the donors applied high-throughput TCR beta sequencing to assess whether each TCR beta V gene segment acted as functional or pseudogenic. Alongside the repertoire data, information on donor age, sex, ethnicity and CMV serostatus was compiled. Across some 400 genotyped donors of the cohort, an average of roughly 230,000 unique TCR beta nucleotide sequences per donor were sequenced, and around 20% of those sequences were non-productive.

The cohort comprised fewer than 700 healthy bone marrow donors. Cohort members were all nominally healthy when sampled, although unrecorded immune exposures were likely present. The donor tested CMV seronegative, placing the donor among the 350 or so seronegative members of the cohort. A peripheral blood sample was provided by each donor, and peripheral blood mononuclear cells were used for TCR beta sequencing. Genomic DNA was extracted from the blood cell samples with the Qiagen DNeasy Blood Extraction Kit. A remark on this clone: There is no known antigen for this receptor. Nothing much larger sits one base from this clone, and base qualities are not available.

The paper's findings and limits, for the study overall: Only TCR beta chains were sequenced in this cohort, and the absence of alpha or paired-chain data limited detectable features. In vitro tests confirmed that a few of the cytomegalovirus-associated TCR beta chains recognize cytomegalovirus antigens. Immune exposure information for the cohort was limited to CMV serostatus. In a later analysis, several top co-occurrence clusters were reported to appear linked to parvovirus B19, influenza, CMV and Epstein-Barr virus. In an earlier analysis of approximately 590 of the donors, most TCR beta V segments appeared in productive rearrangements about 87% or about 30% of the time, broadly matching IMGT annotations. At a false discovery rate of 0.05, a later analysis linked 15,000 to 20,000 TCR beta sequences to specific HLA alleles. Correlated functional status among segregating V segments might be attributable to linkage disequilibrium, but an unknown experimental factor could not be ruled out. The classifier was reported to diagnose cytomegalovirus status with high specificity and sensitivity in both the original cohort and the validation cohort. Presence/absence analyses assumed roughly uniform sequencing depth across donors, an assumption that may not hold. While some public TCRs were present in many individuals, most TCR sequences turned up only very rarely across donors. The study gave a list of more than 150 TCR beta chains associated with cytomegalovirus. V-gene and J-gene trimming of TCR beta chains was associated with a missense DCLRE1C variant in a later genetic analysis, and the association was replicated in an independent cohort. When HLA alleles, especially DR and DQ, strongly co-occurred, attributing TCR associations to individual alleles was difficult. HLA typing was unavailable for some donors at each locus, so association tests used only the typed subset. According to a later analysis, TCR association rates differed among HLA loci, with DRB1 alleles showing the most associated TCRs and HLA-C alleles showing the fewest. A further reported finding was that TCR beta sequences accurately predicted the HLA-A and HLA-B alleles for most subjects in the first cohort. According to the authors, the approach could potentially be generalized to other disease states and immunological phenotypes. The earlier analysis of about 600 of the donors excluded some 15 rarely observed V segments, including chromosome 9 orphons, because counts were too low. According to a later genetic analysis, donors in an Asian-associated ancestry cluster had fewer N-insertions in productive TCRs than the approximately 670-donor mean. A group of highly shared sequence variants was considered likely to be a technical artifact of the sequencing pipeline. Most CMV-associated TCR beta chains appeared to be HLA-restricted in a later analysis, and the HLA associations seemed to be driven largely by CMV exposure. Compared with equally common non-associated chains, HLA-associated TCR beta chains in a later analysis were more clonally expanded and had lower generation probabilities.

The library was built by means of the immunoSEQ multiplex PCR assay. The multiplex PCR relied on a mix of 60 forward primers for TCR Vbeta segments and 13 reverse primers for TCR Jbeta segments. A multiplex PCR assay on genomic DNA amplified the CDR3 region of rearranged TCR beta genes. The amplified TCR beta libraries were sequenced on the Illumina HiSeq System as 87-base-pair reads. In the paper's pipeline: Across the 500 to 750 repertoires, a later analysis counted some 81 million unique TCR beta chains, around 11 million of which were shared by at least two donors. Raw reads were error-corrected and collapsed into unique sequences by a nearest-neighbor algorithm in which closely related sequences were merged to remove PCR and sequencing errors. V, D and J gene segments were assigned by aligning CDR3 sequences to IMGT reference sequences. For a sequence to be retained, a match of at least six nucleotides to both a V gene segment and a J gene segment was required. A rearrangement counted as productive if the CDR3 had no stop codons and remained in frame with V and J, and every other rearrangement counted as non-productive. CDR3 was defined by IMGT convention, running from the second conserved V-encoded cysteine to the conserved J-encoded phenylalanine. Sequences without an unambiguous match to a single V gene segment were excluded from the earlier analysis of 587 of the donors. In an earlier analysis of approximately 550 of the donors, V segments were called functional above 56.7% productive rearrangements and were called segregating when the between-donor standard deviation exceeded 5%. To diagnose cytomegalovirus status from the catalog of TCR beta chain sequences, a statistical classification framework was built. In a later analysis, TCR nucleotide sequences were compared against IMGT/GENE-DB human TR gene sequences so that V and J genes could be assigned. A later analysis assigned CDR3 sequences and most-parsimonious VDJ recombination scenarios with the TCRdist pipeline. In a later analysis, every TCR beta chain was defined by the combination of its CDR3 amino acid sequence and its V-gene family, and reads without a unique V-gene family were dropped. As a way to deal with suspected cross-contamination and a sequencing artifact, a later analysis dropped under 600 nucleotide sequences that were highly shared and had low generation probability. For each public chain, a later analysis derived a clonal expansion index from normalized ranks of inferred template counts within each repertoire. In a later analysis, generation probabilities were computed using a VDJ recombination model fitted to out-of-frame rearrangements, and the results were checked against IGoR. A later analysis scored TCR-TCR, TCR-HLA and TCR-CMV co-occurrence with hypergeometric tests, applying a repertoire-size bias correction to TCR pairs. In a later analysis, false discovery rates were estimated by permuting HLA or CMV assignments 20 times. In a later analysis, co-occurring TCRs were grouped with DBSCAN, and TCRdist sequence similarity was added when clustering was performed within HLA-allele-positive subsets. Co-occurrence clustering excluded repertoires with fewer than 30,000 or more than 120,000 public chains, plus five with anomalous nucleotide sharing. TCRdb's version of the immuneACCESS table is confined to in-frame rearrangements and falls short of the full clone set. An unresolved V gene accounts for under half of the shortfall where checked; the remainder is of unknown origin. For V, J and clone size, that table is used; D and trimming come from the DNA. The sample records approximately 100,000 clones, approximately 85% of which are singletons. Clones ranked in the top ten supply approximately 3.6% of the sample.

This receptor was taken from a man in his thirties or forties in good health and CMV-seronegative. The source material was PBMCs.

The nucleotide sequence reads as follows: TGTGCCATCCTCGACAGGGGGCAACCTACAGCTGAAGCTTTCTTT. It codes for CAILDRGQPTAEAFF. The chain is assembled from TRBV10-3 and TRBJ1-1; 10 central nucleotides agree with TRBD1. CDR1 ENHRY and CDR2 SYGVKD were looked up in the germline V gene. Trimmed from V: 8 bases; trimmed from J: 6 bases; junction bases lacking a gene match: 12. Including the terminal cysteine and phenylalanine, the CDR3 comprises 15 residues. Of all the DNA, just the CDR3 is kept, 45 bases in frame from base 1.